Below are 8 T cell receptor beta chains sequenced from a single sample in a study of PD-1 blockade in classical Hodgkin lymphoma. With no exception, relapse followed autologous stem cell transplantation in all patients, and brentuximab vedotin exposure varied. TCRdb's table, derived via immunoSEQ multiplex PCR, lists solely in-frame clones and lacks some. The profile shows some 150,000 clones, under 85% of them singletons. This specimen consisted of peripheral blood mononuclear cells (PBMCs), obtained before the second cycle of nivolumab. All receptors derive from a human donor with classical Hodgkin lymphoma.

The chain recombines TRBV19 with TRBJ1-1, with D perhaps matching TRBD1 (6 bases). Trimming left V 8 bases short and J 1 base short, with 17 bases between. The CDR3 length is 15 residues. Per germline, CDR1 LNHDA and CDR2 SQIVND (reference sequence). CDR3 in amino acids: CASSIWGAPNTEAFF. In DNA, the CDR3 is TGTGCCAGTTCCATCTGGGGGGCCCCGAACACTGAAGCTTTCTTT.

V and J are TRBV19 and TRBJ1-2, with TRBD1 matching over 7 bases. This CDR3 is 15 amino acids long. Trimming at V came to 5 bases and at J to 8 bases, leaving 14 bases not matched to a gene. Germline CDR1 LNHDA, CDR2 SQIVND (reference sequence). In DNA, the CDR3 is TGTGCCAGTAGTGGATCTACAGGGGCCACCTTCGGCTACACCTTC. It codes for CASSGSTGATFGYTF.

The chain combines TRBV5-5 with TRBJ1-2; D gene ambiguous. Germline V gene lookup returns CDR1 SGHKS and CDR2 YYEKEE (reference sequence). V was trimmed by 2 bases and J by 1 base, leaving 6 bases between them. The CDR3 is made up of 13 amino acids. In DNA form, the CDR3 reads TGTGCCAGCAGCTTTACGGATAACTATGGCTACACCTTC. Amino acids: CASSFTDNYGYTF.

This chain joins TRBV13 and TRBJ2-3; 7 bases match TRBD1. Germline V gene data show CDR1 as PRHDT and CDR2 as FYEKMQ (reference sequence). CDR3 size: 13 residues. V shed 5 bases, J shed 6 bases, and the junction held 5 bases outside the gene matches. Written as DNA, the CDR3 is TGTGCCAGCAGCATCACAGGGGCGGATACGCAGTATTTT. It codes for CASSITGADTQYF.

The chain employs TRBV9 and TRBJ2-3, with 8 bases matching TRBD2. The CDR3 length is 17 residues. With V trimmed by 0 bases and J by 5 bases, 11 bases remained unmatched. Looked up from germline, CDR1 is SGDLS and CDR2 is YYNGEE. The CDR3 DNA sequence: TGTGCCAGCAGCGTAGCTATGGAGCGGGGGAGGGGAGATACGCAGTATTTT. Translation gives CASSVAMERGRGDTQYF.

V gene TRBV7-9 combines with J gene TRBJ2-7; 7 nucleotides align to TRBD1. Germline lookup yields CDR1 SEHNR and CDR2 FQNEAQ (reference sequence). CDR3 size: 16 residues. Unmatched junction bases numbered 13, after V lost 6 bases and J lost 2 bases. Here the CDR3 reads CASSFATGTATYEQYF. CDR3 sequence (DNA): TGTGCCAGCAGTTTTGCAACCGGGACAGCAACCTACGAGCAGTACTTC.

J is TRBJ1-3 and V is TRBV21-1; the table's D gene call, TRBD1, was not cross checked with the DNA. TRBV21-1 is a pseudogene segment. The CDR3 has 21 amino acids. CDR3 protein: CASSKAGSRTGCYFSGNTIYF. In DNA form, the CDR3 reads TGTGCCAGCAGCAAAGCGGGGTCAAGGACAGGGTGTTACTTCTCTGGAAACACCATATATTTT.

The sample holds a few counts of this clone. The CDR3 sequence: CASSPGGTVEKLFF. The CDR3 DNA follows: TGTGCCAGCAGTCCCGGGGGGACGGTAGAAAAACTGTTTTTT. The chain is built from TRBV28 and TRBJ1-4; weak D call: TRBD1 (5 bases). The V end lost 5 bases, the J end lost 8 bases, and 15 bases lay between the germline ends. The CDR3 has 14 residues. From germline, CDR1 is MDHEN and CDR2 SYDVKM.